The 11 T cell receptor beta chains given below trace back to one sample, sequenced in a study of T cell responses to AZD1222 COVID-19 vaccine (dated by TCRdb to about 2021). Libraries were constructed by the immunoSEQ multiplex PCR assay. TCRdb provides this immuneACCESS table in a form limited to in-frame rearrangements. Some clones are lacking; in checked studies, under half of them reflect an unresolved V gene, and why the rest are absent is not known. This sample lists about 110,000 clones; 87% were detected once. The ten largest account for 2.5% to 3.5% of the sample. This sample's time point label indicates: baseline before first vaccination. The material was peripheral blood, obtained on day 0 of AZD1222 vaccination. These receptor sequences come from an adult in good health.

CDR3 in amino acids: CASSLVGSYNEQFF. The DNA of the CDR3 is TGTGCCAGCAGCTTGGTTGGTTCCTACAATGAGCAGTTCTTC. The chain uses TRBV5-4 and TRBJ2-1; D gene unclear. The CDR3 is 14 amino acids. V was shortened by 0 bases and J by 1 base, with 5 bases between the two germline ends. Germline V gene lookup returns CDR1 SGHNT and CDR2 YYREEE (reference sequence).

The chain links TRBV19 to TRBJ2-3, with D perhaps matching TRBD2 (6 bases). Germline loops: CDR1 LNHDA, CDR2 SQIVND (reference sequence). The germline V and J ends were trimmed by 4 bases and 0 bases, with 11 bases remaining between them. The length of the CDR3 is 15 residues. CDR3 region: CASSTEGTSTDTQYF. CDR3 coding DNA: TGTGCCAGTAGTACCGAGGGGACTAGCACAGATACGCAGTATTTT.

The chain joins TRBV19 to TRBJ2-7, with no clear D. V was pared by 4 bases and J by 6 bases, with 13 bases between. Germline V CDR1 and CDR2: LNHDA, SQIVND (reference sequence). This CDR3 is built from 13 residues. DNA of the CDR3: TGTGCCAGTAGTACCAGAACGGACGCCGAGCAGTACTTC. This sequence encodes CASSTRTDAEQYF.

About this clone itself: Other DNA sequences in this sample translate to the same CDR3. This sequence joins TRBV6-2 or TRBV6-3 and TRBJ2-2; no reliable D call. The CDR3 spans 15 residues. Germline values: CDR1 MNHEY, CDR2 SVGEGT. Trimming removed 2 bases at V and 2 bases at J, with 9 bases between. The CDR3 region is CASSYGSLNTGELFF. CDR3 DNA sequence: TGTGCCAGCAGTTACGGTAGTCTTAACACCGGGGAGCTGTTTTTT.

V is TRBV28 and J is TRBJ2-7; D could derive from TRBD1 or TRBD2 (6 bases each). Trimming cost V 7 bases and J 5 bases, with 18 bases left between them. The germline CDR1 and CDR2 sequences are MDHEN and SYDVKM. The CDR3 has 14 residues. CDR3 loop: CASTPPGAGNEQYF. For the CDR3, the DNA is TGTGCCAGCACCCCCCCGGGGGCAGGAAACGAGCAGTACTTC.

The chain is built from TRBV5-1 and TRBJ1-6; D remains ambiguous. Germline V gene lookup returns CDR1 SGHRS and CDR2 YFSETQ. The CDR3 has 16 amino acids. V was shortened by 8 bases and J by 0 bases, with 15 bases between the two germline ends. CDR3 bases: TGCGCCAGTCTCGCCGGAGGGAGCTCCTATAATTCACCCCTCCACTTT. Amino acid sequence: CASLAGGSSYNSPLHF.

The V gene is TRBV7-5, the J gene TRBJ1-2. TRBV7-5 is designated a pseudogene. The length of the CDR3 is 10 residues. The CDR3 DNA reads TGTGCCCAGCGGGCCTATGGCTACACCTTC. Protein sequence: CAQRAYGYTF.

This sequence joins TRBV7-9 and TRBJ1-2, with D unresolved. Trimming shortened V by 6 bases and J by 2 bases, and 7 bases separated the two germline ends. CDR1 SEHNR and CDR2 FQNEAQ come from the germline V gene (reference sequence). The CDR3 length is 12 residues. CDR3: CASSAQNYGYTF. In DNA form, the CDR3 reads TGTGCCAGCAGTGCACAGAACTATGGCTACACCTTC.

The genes are TRBV6-5 and TRBJ1-2; possibly TRBD1 for D (6 bases). Between the trimmed V and J ends, which lost 4 bases and 2 bases, there was a span of 14 bases. CDR3 length: 15 residues. CDR1 is MNHEY and CDR2 is SVGAGI in the germline V gene. CDR3 in amino acids: CASSSPTGANYGYTF. CDR3 DNA sequence: TGTGCCAGCAGTTCCCCGACAGGAGCCAACTATGGCTACACCTTC.

To note about this clone: Germline and junction disagree at one end, which may indicate a read error. The rearrangement joins TRBV7-7 to TRBJ1-6, with a weak D call TRBD1 (5 bases). This CDR3 comprises 14 residues. The germline V gene has CDR1 SSHAT and CDR2 FNYEAQ (reference sequence). CDR3 sequence: CASSLGGEGSPLHF. CDR3 nucleotides: TGTGCTAGCAGCTTAGGAGGGGAAGGTTCACCCCTCCACTTT.

The chain is built from TRBV3-1 (or the pseudogene TRBV3-2) and TRBJ2-7; 9 positions match TRBD2. The CDR3 extends over 14 amino acids. The germline V gene has CDR1 LGHDT and CDR2 YNNKEL (reference sequence). With V trimmed by 3 bases and J by 7 bases, 7 bases remained unmatched. CDR3 sequence reads: CASSHLAGAEEQYF. The CDR3 DNA sequence: TGTGCCAGCAGCCATTTAGCGGGAGCGGAAGAGCAGTACTTC.